The T cell receptor beta chain described here comes from a study of response to subunit inactivated influenza vaccine. Deletions cut 0 bases from V and 8 bases from J, with 14 bases between. Germline loops: CDR1 LGHNA, CDR2 YSLEER. The CDR3 consists of 16 residues. Each CDR3 protein gets one entry after TCRdb re-called the RT-PCR reads with MiXCR. The sample carries about 540,000 distinct CDR3 sequences, approximately 22% recorded once. This clonotype was found a few times. This sample also belongs to another study, concerning T cells expressing NK-cell markers. That report adds: In generating TCR beta cDNA, 5'RACE template switching with UMIs was used.

The sample in question was CD4+ T cells sorted from PBMCs, obtained 11 to 12 days after vaccination. This sequence joins TRBV4-3 and TRBJ1-6; D gene uncertain. This clonotype was sampled from a man aged 50-60 years who received an inactivated influenza vaccine. The DNA of the CDR3 is TGCGCCAGCAGCCAAGATCCCCCGGGAGGGCATTCACCCCTCCACTTT. Protein: CASSQDPPGGHSPLHF.